Listed here are 5 T cell receptor beta chains from one sample, sequenced in a study of cytomegalovirus exposure and HLA in healthy donors. PCR primers comprised 60 Vbeta and 13 Jbeta primers. TCRdb's table, derived via immunoSEQ multiplex PCR, lists solely in-frame clones and lacks some. Of about 110,000 clones in the sample, less than 70% were seen once. Sequencing was carried out using PBMCs. These TCRs come from a woman aged 25 to 45 in good health and CMV-seronegative.

The V gene is TRBV14, the J gene TRBJ1-4; 8 bases agree with TRBD1. Trimming at V came to 3 bases and at J to 8 bases, leaving 17 bases not matched to a gene. The CDR3 is 18 amino acids. Germline V lookup: CDR1 SGHDN, CDR2 FVKESK. This chain's CDR3 is CASSHQDREIGVGEKLFF. The CDR3 bases are TGTGCCAGCAGCCACCAGGACAGGGAGATTGGGGTTGGCGAAAAACTGTTTTTT.

This clone was recorded only once. The chain is built from TRBV7-9 and TRBJ2-2; 7 positions agree with TRBD2. Germline-derived CDR1 and CDR2 are SEHNR and FQNEAQ (reference sequence). The CDR3 extends over 17 amino acids. V lost 5 bases and J lost 0; bases outside the gene matches: 9. The CDR3 DNA follows: TGTGCCAGCAGCCGGGGATCCCTAGCGGCGAACACCGGGGAGCTGTTTTTT. Protein product: CASSRGSLAANTGELFF.

The rearrangement links TRBV19 to TRBJ2-2, with 8 bases aligning to TRBD2. V trimming: 3 bases; J trimming: 5 bases; junction bases outside the gene matches: 11. The CDR3 loop spans 17 amino acids. CDR1 and CDR2 from the germline V gene are LNHDA and SQIVND (reference sequence). CDR3 residues: CASSIEYSGMSTGELFF. CDR3 nucleotide sequence: TGTGCCAGTAGTATTGAGTATAGCGGGATGTCGACCGGGGAGCTGTTTTTT. Supplemented by reference TRBV19 and TRBJ2-2, the full variable domain reads DGGITQSPKYLFRKEGQNVTLSCEQNLNHDAMYWYRQDPGQGLRLIYYSQIVNDFQKGDIAEGYSVSREKKESFPLTVTSAQKNPTAFYLCASSIEYSGMSTGELFFGEGSRLTVL.

The rearrangement joins TRBV5-1 to TRBJ2-3; 9 nucleotides align to TRBD2. Per the germline V gene, CDR1 is SGHRS and CDR2 is YFSETQ. CDR3 length equals 16 residues. V gave up 0 bases and J gave up 2 bases; unmatched junction bases: 4. CDR3 amino acids: CASSLGASGNTDTQYF. The CDR3 DNA follows: TGCGCCAGCAGCTTGGGGGCTAGCGGGAACACAGATACGCAGTATTTT.

V is TRBV5-1 and J is TRBJ2-7, with 9 nucleotides matching TRBD2. Germline V gene sequence: CDR1 SGHRS, CDR2 YFSETQ. The J segment lost 3 bases and the V segment lost 2 bases, leaving 6 bases of the junction unmatched. The CDR3 is 15 residues long. Here the CDR3 reads CASSFLAGEGYEQYF. CDR3 nucleotide sequence: TGCGCCAGCAGCTTCTTAGCGGGAGAGGGCTACGAGCAGTACTTC. The complete variable domain, with remaining parts taken from reference TRBV5-1 and TRBJ2-7, reads KAGVTQTPRYLIKTRGQQVTLSCSPISGHRSVSWYQQTPGQGLQFLFEYFSETQRNKGNFPGRFSGRQFSNSRSEMNVSTLELGDSALYLCASSFLAGEGYEQYFGPGTRLTVT.